The entry below describes one T cell receptor beta chain. The antigen remains undetermined. This sample is part of a study of siplizumab effects on memory and regulatory T cells. Whole-study results and caveats: Proliferating CD4+ or CD8+ clones, roughly 75-95% of them, lacked an assignable naive or memory phenotype.

Here immunoSEQ multiplex PCR was the method, and the copy in TCRdb shows in-frame clones only, minus some. The data contain about 100,000 clones, around 92% of them singletons. This CDR3 spans 16 amino acids. V lost 6 bases and J 3 bases, leaving 20 bases between the germline ends. Per the germline V gene, CDR1 is SEHNR and CDR2 is FQNEAQ (reference sequence). The sample was Tregs sorted from blood. The clonotype was recovered from a human donor in good health. This rearrangement joins TRBV7-9 to TRBJ1-1; D perhaps matches TRBD1 (5 bases). The CDR3 nucleotides are TGTGCCAGCAGGACCCGCGGGCCGTTGGGGGACACTGAAGCTTTCTTT. It codes for CASRTRGPLGDTEAFF.